One and the same sample provided the 16 T cell receptor beta chains below, sequenced in a study of response to subunit inactivated influenza vaccine (dated by TCRdb to 2017 to 2018). Receptor libraries were prepared by RT-PCR. Sequenced on an Illumina HiSeq 2500. TCRdb itself trimmed the public reads at Q25 with fastp, ran MiXCR and retained productive beta chains. Identical CDR3 protein sequences are pooled into one entry, listed with their most common genes and DNA. A total of about 570,000 distinct CDR3 sequences appear in this sample, approximately 12% of them only once. In total, the top ten clones hold 9.5% to 13% of the sample. Sample: PBMCs from blood, taken on the day of vaccination. All receptors come from a man aged 50 to 59 who received an inactivated influenza vaccine. Donor details come from another sample of the same person, matched by shared clones.

Ten or more counts support this clonotype. The rearrangement joins TRBV12-3 or TRBV12-4 to TRBJ2-5; 7 nucleotides line up with TRBD2. The ends lost 4 bases at V and 1 base at J; junction bases unmatched: 3. This CDR3 is built from 14 residues. The CDR3 loop reads CASSYGGIQETQYF. In DNA form, the CDR3 reads TGTGCCAGCAGTTACGGGGGGATCCAAGAGACCCAGTACTTC.

The rearrangement links TRBV5-1 to TRBJ2-7; 9 nucleotides agree with TRBD1. Germline loops: CDR1 SGHRS, CDR2 YFSETQ. The V segment lost 4 bases and the J segment 3 bases; nucleotides outside the gene matches: 5. This CDR3 is built from 14 residues. For the CDR3, the DNA is TGCGCCAGCAGCGACACAGGGGGCTTCTACGAGCAGTACTTC. It yields the protein CASSDTGGFYEQYF.

The chain uses TRBV29-1 and TRBJ1-1; 9 positions match TRBD1. Germline-derived CDR1 and CDR2 are SQVTM and ANQGSEA. This CDR3 is built from 15 residues. V gave up 5 bases and J gave up 6 bases; unmatched junction bases: 13. The CDR3 sequence is CSVTRYRDREAEAFF. The CDR3 DNA follows: TGCAGCGTTACAAGATACCGGGACAGGGAGGCTGAAGCTTTCTTT.

In its sample, this clonotype was seen many times. The genes are TRBV6-1 and TRBJ2-1; D is unclear. V shed 7 bases and J shed 0 bases, with 10 bases lying between them. CDR3 length: 14 residues. Looked up from germline, CDR1 is MNHNS and CDR2 is SASEGT. CDR3 DNA: TGTGCCAGCAACCCAGGAAGCTCCTACAATGAGCAGTTCTTC. Encoded protein: CASNPGSSYNEQFF.

The sample holds many counts of this clonotype. V and J are TRBV20-1 and TRBJ2-2, with a possible D match to TRBD2 (5 bases). Germline V gene sequence: CDR1 DFQATT, CDR2 SNEGSKA (reference sequence). V was pared by 0 bases and J by 0 bases, with 5 bases between. The CDR3 totals 14 residues. Written as DNA, the CDR3 is TGCAGTGCTAGAGACGGGACGAACACCGGGGAGCTGTTTTTT. It is translated as CSARDGTNTGELFF.

The count of this clonotype is one. The genes are TRBV6-2 or TRBV6-3 and TRBJ2-7; the match to TRBD2 covers 10 bases. V shed 2 bases, J shed 2 bases, and the junction held 3 bases outside the gene matches. From germline, CDR1 is MNHEY and CDR2 SVGEGT. The CDR3 has 15 amino acids. This CDR3 is CASSYTLAGAYEQYF. As DNA, the CDR3 is TGTGCCAGCAGTTACACGCTAGCGGGAGCCTACGAGCAGTACTTC.

The chain joins TRBV29-1 to TRBJ2-2; no clear D gene. The germline V and J ends were trimmed by 2 bases and 7 bases, with 11 bases remaining between them. The CDR3 has 13 residues. CDR1 and CDR2 from the germline V gene are SQVTM and ANQGSEA. The CDR3 nucleotides read TGCAGCGTTGAAAACTTCGCAGGCGGGGAGCTGTTTTTT. It yields the protein CSVENFAGGELFF.

The chain is built from TRBV12-3 or TRBV12-4 and TRBJ2-6, with 8 bases identical to TRBD2. The junction had 4 bases not matched to a gene; V was cut back by 3 bases and J by 0 bases. The CDR3 runs 17 residues. DNA of the CDR3: TGTGCCAGCAGTTTGAGCGGGAGTCCCTCTGGGGCCAACGTCCTGACTTTC. Protein sequence: CASSLSGSPSGANVLTF.

V and J are TRBV2 and TRBJ2-1; perhaps TRBD1 as D (6 bases). The CDR3 runs to 13 residues. With 7 bases removed from V and 4 bases from J, the gap between germline ends came to 11 bases. In germline, CDR1 is SNHLY, CDR2 FYNNEI. The CDR3 nucleotides are TGTGCCAGCACGGGACATTCGTACAATGAGCAGTTCTTC. Translating gives CASTGHSYNEQFF.

The chain uses TRBV5-1 and TRBJ1-1; no definite D call. Germline V lookup: CDR1 SGHRS, CDR2 YFSETQ. The V end lost 2 bases, the J end lost 3 bases, and 11 bases lay between the germline ends. CDR3 length: 14 residues. CDR3 DNA: TGCGCCAGCAGCTTCGGGCCAGAAGACACTGAAGCTTTCTTT. This sequence encodes CASSFGPEDTEAFF. Filled out from reference TRBV5-1 and TRBJ1-1, the complete variable domain reads KAGVTQTPRYLIKTRGQQVTLSCSPISGHRSVSWYQQTPGQGLQFLFEYFSETQRNKGNFPGRFSGRQFSNSRSEMNVSTLELGDSALYLCASSFGPEDTEAFFGQGTRLTVV.

This clonotype was found a few times. V and J are TRBV25-1 and TRBJ2-3, with 12 bases matching TRBD2. This CDR3 contains 17 residues. Trimming cost V 5 bases and J 6 bases; bases outside gene matches: 12. CDR1 MGHDK and CDR2 SYGVNS come from the germline V gene. The CDR3 loop is CASSPRTSGKGWDTQYF. The DNA for the CDR3 is TGTGCCAGCAGTCCGCGGACTAGCGGGAAGGGGTGGGATACGCAGTATTTT.

A few counts support this clonotype. CDR3 loop: CASSPLQGIDEQFF. CDR3 in DNA: TGTGCCAGCAGCCCGCTGCAGGGTATCGATGAGCAGTTCTTC. The chain couples TRBV11-2 to TRBJ2-1; a possible D gene is TRBD1 (5 bases). The length of the CDR3 is 14 residues. V was cut by 5 bases and J by 8 bases, with 16 bases left in between. Germline CDR1 is SGHAT and CDR2 is FQNNGV.

This clonotype was counted many times. The chain joins TRBV9 to TRBJ2-1; D remains ambiguous. CDR3 length: 14 residues. Germline V gives CDR1 SGDLS, CDR2 YYNGEE. With 6 bases removed from V and 7 bases from J, the gap between germline ends came to 17 bases. CDR3 in DNA: TGTGCCAGCACCATGGACCCCGGTAGAAATGAGCAGTTCTTC. Amino acid sequence: CASTMDPGRNEQFF.

This clonotype has just a few counts. The chain has TRBV4-1 and TRBJ2-5, with D maybe TRBD2 (5 bases). The germline V gene encodes CDR1 MGHRA and CDR2 YSYEKL. The ends were cut back, 2 bases at V and 4 bases at J, with 14 bases in the middle. The CDR3 is 15 amino acids. The CDR3 DNA sequence: TGCGCCAGCAGCCAACCCAAGGGCGGGTCAGAGACCCAGTACTTC. This codes for CASSQPKGGSETQYF.

This chain uses TRBV5-5 with TRBJ1-4; D remains unclear. Germline assignment: CDR1 SGHKS and CDR2 YYEKEE (reference sequence). With 0 bases removed from V and 0 bases from J, the gap between germline ends came to 9 bases. This CDR3 contains 16 residues. CDR3 loop: CASSLDGVATNEKLFF. The CDR3 nucleotides read TGTGCCAGCAGCTTGGATGGGGTCGCAACTAATGAAAAACTGTTTTTT.

This clonotype has more than one count but fewer than ten. The chain combines TRBV10-3 with TRBJ2-3; 7 bases fit TRBD2. The CDR3 contains 14 residues. Looked up from germline, CDR1 is ENHRY and CDR2 is SYGVKD. J lost 2 bases, V lost 10 bases, and 9 bases had no gene match. The CDR3 DNA reads TGTGCCAGCGATAGTAGCGGGTTCACAGATACGCAGTATTTT. The encoded protein is CASDSSGFTDTQYF.